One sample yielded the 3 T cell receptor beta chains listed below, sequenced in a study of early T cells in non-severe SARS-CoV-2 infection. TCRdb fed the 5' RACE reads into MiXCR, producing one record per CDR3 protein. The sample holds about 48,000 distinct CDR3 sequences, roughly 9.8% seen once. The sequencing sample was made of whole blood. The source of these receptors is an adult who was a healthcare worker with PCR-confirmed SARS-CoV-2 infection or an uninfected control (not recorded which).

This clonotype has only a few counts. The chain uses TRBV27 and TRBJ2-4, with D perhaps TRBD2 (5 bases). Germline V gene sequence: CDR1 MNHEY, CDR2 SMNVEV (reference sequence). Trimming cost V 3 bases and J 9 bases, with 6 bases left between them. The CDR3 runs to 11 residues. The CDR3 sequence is CASSFEGIQYF. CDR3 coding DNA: TGTGCCAGCAGTTTCGAGGGCATTCAGTACTTC.

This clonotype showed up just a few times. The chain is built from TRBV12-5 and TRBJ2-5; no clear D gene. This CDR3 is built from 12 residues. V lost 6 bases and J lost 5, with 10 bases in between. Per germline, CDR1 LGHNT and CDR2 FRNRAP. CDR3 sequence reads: CASGPRLETQYF. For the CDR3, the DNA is TGTGCTAGTGGACCCCGTTTGGAGACCCAGTACTTC.

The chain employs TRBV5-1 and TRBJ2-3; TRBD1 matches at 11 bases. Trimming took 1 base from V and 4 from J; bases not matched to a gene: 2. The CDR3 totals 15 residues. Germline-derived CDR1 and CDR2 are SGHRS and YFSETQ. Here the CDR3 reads CASSLWTGGPDTQYF. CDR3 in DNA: TGCGCCAGCAGCTTGTGGACAGGGGGCCCAGATACGCAGTATTTT.